This is a list of T cell receptor beta chains from one sample in a study of T cell repertoires in cytomegalovirus infection. TCRdb recomputed calls from the reads with MiXCR, one row per CDR3 protein. The sample has hundreds of thousands of distinct CDR3 sequences, 30% to 35% seen once. Their cognate antigens are unknown. The sequences come from cultured CD8+ T cells from PBMCs, collected from culture after CMV antigen stimulation. These receptors all stem from a human donor in good health (CMV status not recorded). Some clones in this sample may be carry-over from other donors' samples. Both conserved end residues are part of each CDR3. D genes are given only for firm matches. Some rows mark clone size as missing; the rest say once, few, many or name a class of expanded clone.

v_gene	j_gene	abundance	d_gene	CDR3nt	CDR3aa
TRBV9	TRBJ2-1	NA	NA	TGTGCCAGCAGCCCCTACCAGCAGGCTCGGAATGAGCAGTTCTTC	CASSPYQQARNEQFF
TRBV6-1	TRBJ2-7	NA	NA	TGTGCCAGCAGTGAAGCGGGCCAGGGTCCCTACGAGCAGTACTTC	CASSEAGQGPYEQYF
TRBV6-6	TRBJ1-1	few	TRBD1	TGTGCCAGCATTCTCGATACAGGCAACAGGGGGCGGAACACTGAAGCTTTCTTT	CASILDTGNRGRNTEAFF
TRBV7-6	TRBJ2-2	many	TRBD2	TGTGCCAGCAGAGCGGGGGGCGGCACCGGGGAGCTGTTTTTT	CASRAGGGTGELFF
TRBV4-3	TRBJ1-1	NA	NA	TGCGCCAGCAGCCAAGATTTGTACGCTCGCACTGAAGCTTTCTTT	CASSQDLYARTEAFF
TRBV7-9	TRBJ1-6	few	NA	TGTGCCAGCAGCTTAGAGGTAGAATTTAATTCACCCCTCCACTTT	CASSLEVEFNSPLHF
TRBV28	TRBJ2-3	few	TRBD2	TGTGCCAGTGTAAGGACTAGCAGCGCAGATACGCAGTATTTT	CASVRTSSADTQYF
TRBV12-3/TRBV12-4	TRBJ2-1	NA	NA	TGTGCCAGCACCCGAGCGCGGTACAATGAGCAGTTCTTC	CASTRARYNEQFF
TRBV2	TRBJ1-3	NA	TRBD1	TGTGCCAGCAGTGAAAGGGACAGGGGGCGAACTGGAAACACCATATATTTT	CASSERDRGRTGNTIYF
TRBV7-9	TRBJ1-4	NA	NA	TGTGCCAGCAGCCGAGGGGACCTTGAACTGTTTTTT	CASSRGDLELFF
TRBV6-2/TRBV6-3	TRBJ2-1	few	NA	TGTGCCAGCAGCCTATGGAGGAGGCGTGAGCAGTTCTTC	CASSLWRRREQFF
TRBV4-1	TRBJ2-3	few	TRBD2	TGCGCCAGCAGCCAAGTTAGAACTAGCGGAAGAGATACGCAGTATTTT	CASSQVRTSGRDTQYF
TRBV10-3	TRBJ1-2	few	NA	TGTGCCATCAGAGAGGTCTTTGGCTACACCTTC	CAIREVFGYTF
TRBV5-1	TRBJ2-1	NA	NA	TGTGCCAGCAGCTTGGTCGGGGACTCCTATAAAAATGAGCAGTTCTTC	CASSLVGDSYKNEQFF
TRBV20-1	TRBJ2-7	NA	NA	TGCAGTGCTAGAGATTCCGACAGCTACGAGCAGTACTTC	CSARDSDSYEQYF
TRBV27	TRBJ2-5	NA	TRBD1	TGTGCCAGCAGTCCTGGGACAGGGTGGGGAGAGACCCAGTACTTC	CASSPGTGWGETQYF
TRBV14	TRBJ2-5	few	TRBD2	TGTGCCAGCAGCCAATTAGCGGGGCTCCAAGAGACCCAGTACTTC	CASSQLAGLQETQYF
TRBV7-9	TRBJ2-3	many	NA	TGTGCCAGCAGCTTAGTACGAGAGACAGATACGCAGTATTTT	CASSLVRETDTQYF
TRBV7-6	TRBJ2-7	few	TRBD1	TGTGCCAGCAGCCAGGGGGCGGGTCCCGGCTACGAGCAGTACTTC	CASSQGAGPGYEQYF
TRBV11-1	TRBJ2-4	few	NA	TGTGCCAGCCGGGCCAGGGGGACTGACATTCAGTACTTC	CASRARGTDIQYF
TRBV6-2/TRBV6-3	TRBJ2-6	few	NA	TGTGCCAGCAGTTACTCGAGTAGAGGTTCTGGGGCCAACGTCCTGACTTTC	CASSYSSRGSGANVLTF
TRBV5-1	TRBJ2-5	NA	TRBD2	TGCGCCAGCAGCCAAGGACTAGCGGGGGGGCGATGGGAGACCCAGTACTTC	CASSQGLAGGRWETQYF
TRBV29-1	TRBJ1-1	few	NA	TGCAGCGTTTGGGGGGACAAAGGCGCTTTCTTT	CSVWGDKGAFF
TRBV7-6	TRBJ2-1	many	NA	TGTGCCAGCAGCGCCCTTCCTGTGAGCTCCTACAATGAGCAGTTCTTC	CASSALPVSSYNEQFF
TRBV19	TRBJ1-2	NA	TRBD1	TGTGCCTCCTGGACAGGGACCTATGGCTACACCTTC	CASWTGTYGYTF
TRBV4-2	TRBJ2-7	NA	NA	TGTGCCAGCAGCCGGGAGAAGAGCTCCTACGAGCAGTACTTC	CASSREKSSYEQYF
TRBV7-8	TRBJ1-5	many	TRBD1	TGTGCCAGCAGCCGGACCCCGGGACAGGGGGCTAACAGCAATCAGCCCCAGCATTTT	CASSRTPGQGANSNQPQHF
TRBV6-5	TRBJ2-3	NA	NA	TGTGCCAGCAGTTACTCGTCTAGAAGCACAGATACGCAGTATTTT	CASSYSSRSTDTQYF
TRBV7-9	TRBJ1-1	NA	NA	TGTGCCAGCAGCTTTAGTCAGAAGCGGAACACTGAAGCTTTCTTT	CASSFSQKRNTEAFF
TRBV9	TRBJ2-1	NA	NA	TGTGCCAGTACACCCGGGACCCTGAACCATGAGCAGTTCTTC	CASTPGTLNHEQFF
TRBV20-1	TRBJ2-7	NA	TRBD1	TGCAGTGCTAGATACCGACAGGGGGCCGGTGAGCAGTACTTC	CSARYRQGAGEQYF
TRBV7-4	TRBJ2-7	few	NA	TGTGCCAGCAGCTCCCCGGGACACTCCTACGAGCAGTACTTC	CASSSPGHSYEQYF
TRBV7-8	TRBJ2-1	many	NA	TGTGCCAGCAGCCCGGGGAACTCCTGGGGTAACAATGAGCAGTTCTTC	CASSPGNSWGNNEQFF
TRBV6-1	TRBJ2-5	NA	NA	TGTGCCAGCGGTCGTTTTCAGGAGACCCAGTACTTC	CASGRFQETQYF
TRBV7-9	TRBJ2-3	NA	TRBD2	TGTGCCAGCAGCTTACCCCCGGGACTAGCGGGGGGTATAGATACGCAGTATTTT	CASSLPPGLAGGIDTQYF
TRBV20-1	TRBJ2-7	NA	TRBD2	TGCAGTGCTAGAGATGAAGCGGGGGGGTCCTACGAGCAGTACTTC	CSARDEAGGSYEQYF
TRBV6-6	TRBJ2-3	once	TRBD1	TGTGCCAGCAGTTACTCCGCGACAGGGGTTTCAGATACGCGGTATTTT	CASSYSATGVSDTRYF
TRBV2	TRBJ2-1	NA	NA	TGTGCCAGCGACGGTGGTGAGCAGTTCTTC	CASDGGEQFF
TRBV27	TRBJ2-7	few	NA	TGTGCCAGCAGTTCCCTAGGGGCCATGGACGAGCAGTACTTC	CASSSLGAMDEQYF
TRBV20-1	TRBJ1-2	NA	NA	TGCAGTGCTAGGGACCGAAGGGAACGGGGCTACACCTTC	CSARDRRERGYTF
TRBV7-6	TRBJ2-7	few	NA	TGTGCCAGCAGCTCAGAGACAGGTCCCCTCTACGAGCAGTACTTC	CASSSETGPLYEQYF
TRBV19	TRBJ1-5	NA	NA	TGTGCCAGTAGTATCAAGGGGTATAGCAATCAGCCCCAGCATTTT	CASSIKGYSNQPQHF
TRBV5-6	TRBJ2-6	NA	NA	TGTGCCAGCAGCTTGTTGACATTTGGGGCCAACGTCCTGACTTTC	CASSLLTFGANVLTF
TRBV12-3/TRBV12-4	TRBJ1-1	few	NA	TGTGCCAGCAGTTTAGCGCGGGGCGCTGAAGCTTTCTTT	CASSLARGAEAFF
TRBV24-1	TRBJ2-1	few	NA	TGTGCCACCAGTGACAGGGGAAGGGGGGGATACAATGAGCAGTTCTTC	CATSDRGRGGYNEQFF
TRBV6-2/TRBV6-3	TRBJ1-1	NA	NA	TGTGCCAGCAGTCACTCGGAAGGGGGGCTGCCTGAAGCTTTCTTT	CASSHSEGGLPEAFF
TRBV10-2	TRBJ1-1	once	TRBD1	TGCACCAGCAACCCGGACAGGGGCACTGAAGCTTTCTTT	CTSNPDRGTEAFF
TRBV7-6	TRBJ2-3	few	NA	TGTGCCAGCAGCCCCAGGGACATTAGCACAGATACGCAGTATTTT	CASSPRDISTDTQYF
TRBV27	TRBJ1-5	NA	NA	TGTGCCAGCAGTTTATGGTCGGATCAGCCCCAGCATTTT	CASSLWSDQPQHF
TRBV7-6	TRBJ2-7	few	TRBD2	TGTGCCAGCAGCTTAGGGCGAGCGGGATACGAGCAGTACTTC	CASSLGRAGYEQYF
TRBV4-3	TRBJ2-3	NA	NA	TGCGCCAGCAGCCAGGCTCTTAGCGGTACTAGCACAGATACGCAGTATTTT	CASSQALSGTSTDTQYF
TRBV7-9	TRBJ1-2	many	TRBD1	TGTGCCAGCAGCCCGACAGGGATCGATGGCTACACCTTC	CASSPTGIDGYTF
TRBV5-6	TRBJ2-1	many	TRBD1	TGTGCCAGCAGCGCGACAGGGAACAATGAGCAGTTCTTC	CASSATGNNEQFF
TRBV4-3	TRBJ2-4	few	TRBD2	TGCGCCAGCAGCTTTAGCGGGGGGGAGGCCAAAAACATTCAGTACTTC	CASSFSGGEAKNIQYF
TRBV19	TRBJ1-1	NA	NA	TGTGCCAGTAGTATAGGTGGGGGGGGCGGCACTGAAGCTTTCTTT	CASSIGGGGGTEAFF